A selection of T cell receptor beta chains follows, all from one sample in a study of CD8+CD57+ T cells in acquired aplastic anemia. A single record per CDR3 protein comes from TCRdb applying MiXCR to the reads. This sample has approximately 270,000 distinct CDR3 sequences, with around 60% found just once. The sequenced material came from sorted CD4+, CD8+, or CD8+CD57+ T cells (not recorded which) from PBMCs. The receptors derive from a human donor with severe aplastic anemia or a healthy control (not recorded which). CDR3s include the opening cysteine and the closing phenylalanine or tryptophan. Fields, in order: J gene, clone size, V gene, D gene, CDR3 DNA, CDR3 protein. A D gene is named only where the DNA matches it firmly. Clone sizes are given selectively: once, few, many, or a class where the clone is expanded.

J: TRBJ2-3
size: .
V: TRBV29-1
D: .
DNA: TGCAGCGTTGAACGTACGCATACGCAGTATTTT
CDR3: CSVERTHTQYF

J: TRBJ2-7
size: few
V: TRBV4-3
D: .
DNA: TGCGCCAGCAGCCAAGACGGAGGGGGATACGAGCAGTACTTC
CDR3: CASSQDGGGYEQYF

J: TRBJ2-1
size: .
V: TRBV2
D: .
DNA: TGTGCCAGCAGTCGGGTACGGATCTCCTACAATGAGCAGTTCTTC
CDR3: CASSRVRISYNEQFF

J: TRBJ1-2
size: .
V: TRBV10-3
D: .
DNA: TGTGCCGCCGGTACGGCAAACTATGGCTACACCTTC
CDR3: CAAGTANYGYTF

J: TRBJ1-6
size: few
V: TRBV14
D: .
DNA: TGTGCCAGCAGTCTCTTTGTCTCCTATAATTCACCCCTCCACTTT
CDR3: CASSLFVSYNSPLHF

J: TRBJ2-3
size: .
V: TRBV7-2
D: .
DNA: TGTGCCAGCAGCGATATAGCGATTTCAGATACGCAGTATTTT
CDR3: CASSDIAISDTQYF

J: TRBJ1-1
size: .
V: TRBV20-1
D: .
DNA: TGCAGTTCGTACGTAAACACTGAAGCTTTCTTT
CDR3: CSSYVNTEAFF

J: TRBJ2-1
size: many
V: TRBV12-3/TRBV12-4
D: TRBD1
DNA: TGTGCCAGCATCAAAGACAGGGGGAAACAGTTCTTC
CDR3: CASIKDRGKQFF

J: TRBJ1-5
size: .
V: TRBV20-1
D: TRBD1
DNA: TGCAGTGCCAACAGGGGTTGGTTCGGCAATCAGCCCCAGCATTTT
CDR3: CSANRGWFGNQPQHF

J: TRBJ2-3
size: .
V: TRBV2
D: .
DNA: TGTGCCAGCAGCTTAGGGGTGAGCGCAGATACGCAGTATTTT
CDR3: CASSLGVSADTQYF

J: TRBJ1-5
size: many
V: TRBV19
D: TRBD1
DNA: TGTGCCAGTAGAGGCACAGGGGTTAGTAGGGAGCCCCAGCATTTT
CDR3: CASRGTGVSREPQHF

J: TRBJ1-3
size: .
V: TRBV19
D: .
DNA: TGTGCCAGCGGGGGGCTGAGCAGTAGAAACACCATATATTTT
CDR3: CASGGLSSRNTIYF

J: TRBJ2-3
size: .
V: TRBV9
D: .
DNA: TGTGCCGGCAGCGTAGCCTGGGGGACCACAGATACGCAGTATTTT
CDR3: CAGSVAWGTTDTQYF

J: TRBJ1-1
size: many
V: TRBV7-2
D: TRBD1
DNA: TGTGCCAGCGGATACAGGGGGCTGGACACTGAAGCTTTCTTT
CDR3: CASGYRGLDTEAFF

J: TRBJ2-4
size: .
V: TRBV5-6
D: .
DNA: TGTGCCAGCAAGGAGGGGGCCAAAAACATTCAGTACTTC
CDR3: CASKEGAKNIQYF

J: TRBJ2-1
size: few
V: TRBV7-9
D: TRBD2
DNA: TGTGCCAGCAGCGAACTAGCGGGAGTTAACAATGAGCAGTTCTTC
CDR3: CASSELAGVNNEQFF

J: TRBJ2-5
size: .
V: TRBV20-1
D: .
DNA: TGCAGTGCTAGAGACCGACTAGTCCAAGAGACCCAGTACTTC
CDR3: CSARDRLVQETQYF

J: TRBJ1-1
size: .
V: TRBV20-1
D: .
DNA: TGCAGTGCTATAGAAAGGGGGAAGTGGGATGAAGCTTTCTTT
CDR3: CSAIERGKWDEAFF

J: TRBJ2-2
size: .
V: TRBV25-1
D: .
DNA: TGTGCCAGCAGTGCTCTCGCGAACACCGGGGAGCTGTTTTTT
CDR3: CASSALANTGELFF

J: TRBJ1-2
size: .
V: TRBV29-1
D: .
DNA: TGCAGCGTTGAAGATCTCGCAGCAAACTATGGCTACACCTTC
CDR3: CSVEDLAANYGYTF

J: TRBJ2-7
size: once
V: TRBV7-9
D: .
DNA: TGTGCCAGCAGCCCCGAACCAGGGGTTTACAACGAGCAGTACTTC
CDR3: CASSPEPGVYNEQYF

J: TRBJ1-6
size: many
V: TRBV18
D: .
DNA: TGTGCCAGCTCACGGGCCGCAAATTCACCCCTCCACTTT
CDR3: CASSRAANSPLHF

J: TRBJ2-5
size: .
V: TRBV12-3/TRBV12-4
D: .
DNA: TGTGCCAGCAGGAAACAGGGAATCCAAGAGACCCAGTACTTC
CDR3: CASRKQGIQETQYF

J: TRBJ1-4
size: .
V: TRBV24-1
D: .
DNA: TGTGCCACCAGTGAGCAAACCGGGACCGCGAGCGAAAAACTGTTTTTT
CDR3: CATSEQTGTASEKLFF

J: TRBJ2-3
size: .
V: TRBV7-9
D: .
DNA: TGTGCCAGCAGCTTGAGTGCGGCAGGGGATACGCAGTATTTT
CDR3: CASSLSAAGDTQYF

J: TRBJ2-5
size: .
V: TRBV19
D: .
DNA: TGTGCCAACAGACTCGTCCGAAGACCTAAAGAGACCCAGTACTTC
CDR3: CANRLVRRPKETQYF

J: TRBJ2-3
size: .
V: TRBV7-3
D: .
DNA: TGTGCCAGCAGCTTGGGCCTTGGCGCAGATACGCAGTATTTT
CDR3: CASSLGLGADTQYF

J: TRBJ1-5
size: .
V: TRBV7-3
D: .
DNA: TGTGCCAGCAGCACCAGTCGGGATCAGCCCCAGCATTTT
CDR3: CASSTSRDQPQHF

J: TRBJ2-6
size: .
V: TRBV20-1
D: .
DNA: TGCAGTTCAAAGAGCTCTGGGGCCAACGTCCTGACTTTC
CDR3: CSSKSSGANVLTF

J: TRBJ2-2
size: .
V: TRBV7-7
D: .
DNA: TGTGCTAGCAGCTTAAACCAGAACACCGGGGAGCTGTTTTTT
CDR3: CASSLNQNTGELFF

J: TRBJ2-3
size: many
V: TRBV19
D: TRBD1
DNA: TGTGCCAGTGTCCGACAGGGGTTTGGCACAGATACGCAGTATTTT
CDR3: CASVRQGFGTDTQYF

J: TRBJ2-7
size: .
V: TRBV5-1
D: .
DNA: TGTGCCAGCAGCTTAGTGGGCTCCTACGAGCAGTACTTC
CDR3: CASSLVGSYEQYF

J: TRBJ1-6
size: once
V: TRBV5-4
D: .
DNA: TGTGCCAGCAGCTTACCCCCCCGGGCCGGGAATTCACCCCTCCACTTT
CDR3: CASSLPPRAGNSPLHF

J: TRBJ2-3
size: .
V: TRBV10-3
D: .
DNA: TGTGCCATCAGTGCCGGGTACCCAGATACGCAGTATTTT
CDR3: CAISAGYPDTQYF

J: TRBJ2-7
size: .
V: TRBV2
D: .
DNA: TGTGCCAGCAACAGGGCGGGGTCTTCCTACGAGCAGTACTTC
CDR3: CASNRAGSSYEQYF

J: TRBJ2-5
size: .
V: TRBV19
D: .
DNA: TGTGCCAGTAGTGAACAGGGAGGAGAGACCCAGTACTTC
CDR3: CASSEQGGETQYF